This T cell receptor beta chain was recovered during a study of blood T cell repertoires in COVID-19. About the research overall: The United States, Italy and Spain supplied acute and convalescent COVID-19 samples.

V lost 4 bases to trimming and J lost 7 bases, with 20 bases between them. Germline CDR1 is LGHNA and CDR2 is YNFKEQ. The CDR3 has 16 amino acids. Sequencing used immunoSEQ multiplex PCR; TCRdb keeps in-frame clones, though not all of them. The sample has tens of thousands of clones, roughly 80% seen once. This TCR was recovered from a human donor in a cohort sampled during active or convalescent COVID-19. The sequencing sample was made of peripheral blood. V is TRBV4-2 and J is TRBJ2-1; D perhaps matches TRBD2 (7 bases). CDR3 amino acids: CASSPEVGGGRNEQFF. In DNA, the CDR3 is TGTGCCAGCAGCCCTGAGGTTGGGGGGGGCAGGAATGAGCAGTTCTTC.